What follows are 15 T cell receptor beta chains derived from one specimen sequenced in a study of regulatory T cells in long-lasting Graves disease. Time point defined: newly diagnosed GD, antithyroid drugs for less than 3 months. Extracted PBMC RNA gave rise to the TCR library. The TCR beta library used iRepertoire HTBI primers with Arm-PCR amplification of CDR3. A single record per CDR3 protein comes from TCRdb applying MiXCR to the multiplex PCR reads. The sample lists 250,000 to 300,000 distinct CDR3 sequences, around a sixth seen once, with roughly 15% in the top ten. The same data also went into a second study, on T cells in Graves' hyperthyroidism and ophthalmopathy.

The sample consisted of peripheral blood mononuclear cells (PBMCs), taken at new diagnosis, from a patient treated with antithyroid drugs. These receptors all come from a woman aged 25 to 45 with Graves disease.

This chain connects TRBV2 to TRBJ2-6; D perhaps matches TRBD1 (5 bases). Trimming took 5 bases from V and 0 from J, leaving 11 bases between them. The germline gives CDR1 SNHLY, CDR2 FYNNEI. This CDR3 contains 16 residues. CDR3 sequence (DNA): TGTGCCAGCAGTTCCGACAGCTTCTCTGGGGCCAACGTCCTGACTTTC. Its translation: CASSSDSFSGANVLTF.

The sample holds many counts of this clonotype. The V and J genes are TRBV5-1 and TRBJ1-4; a possible D gene is TRBD1 (5 bases). Germline CDR1 and CDR2: SGHRS and YFSETQ. Trimming left V 4 bases short and J 8 bases short, with 18 bases between. The CDR3 has 15 amino acids. The CDR3 bases are TGCGCCAGCAGCCCCGGTGGGGGAAAAGGAGAAAAACTGTTTTTT. Amino acid sequence: CASSPGGGKGEKLFF. Full variable domain (remainder filled in from reference TRBV5-1 and TRBJ1-4): KAGVTQTPRYLIKTRGQQVTLSCSPISGHRSVSWYQQTPGQGLQFLFEYFSETQRNKGNFPGRFSGRQFSNSRSEMNVSTLELGDSALYLCASSPGGGKGEKLFFGSGTQLSVL.

This clonotype occurred many times. V and J are TRBV20-1 and TRBJ1-3; D is undetermined. V lost 3 bases and J 3 bases, leaving 9 bases between the germline ends. This CDR3 region has 13 residues. The germline gives CDR1 DFQATT, CDR2 SNEGSKA (reference sequence). CDR3 nucleotides: TGCAGTGCTAGTAGTGGCCTTGGAAACACCATATATTTT. This codes for CSASSGLGNTIYF.

This clonotype was seen many times. The chain couples TRBV18 to TRBJ1-1, with a possible D match to TRBD1 (5 bases). Germline values: CDR1 KGHSH, CDR2 LQKENI. There are 16 residues in the CDR3. V was shortened by 6 bases and J by 1 base, with 18 bases between the two germline ends. The CDR3 region is CASSLGWGGGNTEAFF. The CDR3 coding sequence is TGTGCCAGCTCCCTCGGGTGGGGCGGTGGGAACACTGAAGCTTTCTTT.

The chain combines TRBV18 with TRBJ2-2, with TRBD1 matching over 10 bases. Germline values: CDR1 KGHSH, CDR2 LQKENI. V dropped 1 base and J dropped 4; count of bases not matched to a gene: 9. This CDR3 has 18 residues. The CDR3 region has the DNA TGTGCCAGCTCACCACAGCTTGACAGGGGGCGCGGCACCGGGGAGCTGTTTTTT. Its translation is CASSPQLDRGRGTGELFF. The variable domain in full, with the rest retrieved from reference TRBV18 and TRBJ2-2, is NAGVMQNPRHLVRRRGQEARLRCSPMKGHSHVYWYRQLPEEGLKFMVYLQKENIIDESGMPKERFSAEFPKEGPSILRIQQVVRGDSAAYFCASSPQLDRGRGTGELFFGEGSRLTVL.

Ten or more counts support this clonotype. The chain couples TRBV5-5 to TRBJ2-5, with TRBD1 matching over 10 bases. CDR1 is SGHKS, CDR2 YYEKEE, per germline (reference sequence). The CDR3 is made up of 16 amino acids. The V and J ends lost 4 bases and 1 base, in that order; junction bases with no gene match: 7. DNA of the CDR3: TGTGCCAGCAGCCCTAGGACAGGGGGTGGCCAAGAGACCCAGTACTTC. This gives the protein CASSPRTGGGQETQYF.

This clonotype was seen at least ten times. The rearrangement uses TRBV5-5 and TRBJ1-5; TRBD1 is a possible D gene (5 bases). This CDR3 contains 15 residues. The germline V gene has CDR1 SGHKS and CDR2 YYEKEE (reference sequence). V was shortened by 0 bases and J by 1 base, with 8 bases between the two germline ends. The CDR3 DNA is TGTGCCAGCAGCTTGGAAGGGGCGAGCAATCAGCCCCAGCATTTT. It is translated as CASSLEGASNQPQHF.

This clonotype appeared many times. This chain uses TRBV12-3 or TRBV12-4 with TRBJ1-4; D is uncertain. The CDR3 is made up of 14 amino acids. With 1 base removed from V and 4 bases from J, the gap between germline ends came to 7 bases. The DNA of the CDR3 is TGTGCCAGCAGTTTAGAAGCCAGTAATGAAAAACTGTTTTTT. Residues: CASSLEASNEKLFF.

This chain joins TRBV9 and TRBJ2-1, with 8 bases matching TRBD1. The CDR3 is made up of 15 amino acids. From germline, CDR1 is SGDLS and CDR2 YYNGEE. The trim removed 4 bases at V and 4 bases at J, leaving 7 bases unmatched. In DNA, the CDR3 is TGTGCCAGCAGCCTGAACAGGGGGTCTTACAATGAGCAGTTCTTC. Translated, it gives CASSLNRGSYNEQFF.

This clonotype came up many times. V is TRBV4-2 and J is TRBJ2-3, with 8 bases identical to TRBD2. The V gene end was trimmed by 4 bases and the J gene end by 3 bases; junction bases not matched to a gene: 6. The germline gives CDR1 LGHNA, CDR2 YNFKEQ. This CDR3 region has 15 residues. Here the CDR3 DNA reads TGTGCCAGCAGCCCACCCGAGCGGGGGACAGATACGCAGTATTTT. It specifies CASSPPERGTDTQYF.

This clonotype was detected ten times or more. This sequence joins TRBV4-1 and TRBJ1-2; 8 bases line up with TRBD1. This CDR3 is built from 17 residues. Trimming cost V 2 bases and J 0 bases; bases outside gene matches: 8. Germline-derived CDR1 and CDR2 are MGHRA and YSYEKL. The CDR3 loop is CASSQRTGNPSNYGYTF. CDR3 in DNA: TGCGCCAGCAGCCAACGGACAGGGAACCCCTCTAACTATGGCTACACCTTC.

The table lists this clonotype with many counts. The chain recombines TRBV29-1 with TRBJ1-2, with D uncertain. Germline V gene lookup returns CDR1 SQVTM and CDR2 ANQGSEA. This CDR3 region has 12 residues. Trimming removed 2 bases at V and 6 bases at J, with 10 bases between. CDR3 residues: CSVELQQNGYTF. For the CDR3, the DNA is TGCAGCGTTGAACTCCAGCAGAATGGCTACACCTTC.

There are many counts of this clonotype. The rearrangement links TRBV3-1 to TRBJ1-1, with TRBD1 matching over 8 bases. The CDR3 is 14 residues long. Per the germline V gene, CDR1 is LGHDT and CDR2 is YNNKEL (reference sequence). The ends lost 5 bases at V and 4 bases at J; junction bases unmatched: 6. DNA of the CDR3: TGTGCCAGCAGCTCTGGGACAGGCGCCACTGAAGCTTTCTTT. It yields the protein CASSSGTGATEAFF.

This clonotype was observed many times. This chain links TRBV20-1 with TRBJ2-7; a weak D match, TRBD2 (5 bases). The V gene lost 2 bases and the J gene lost 1 base, with 12 bases spanning the gap. This CDR3 comprises 14 residues. Germline loops: CDR1 DFQATT, CDR2 SNEGSKA (reference sequence). In DNA form, the CDR3 reads TGCAGTGCTAGAAGAGACGGGGATTCCTACGAGCAGTACTTC. Amino acid sequence: CSARRDGDSYEQYF.

The CDR3 spells CASSTGLSTNEKLFF. For the CDR3, the DNA is TGTGCCAGCAGCACGGGACTTTCAACTAATGAAAAACTGTTTTTT. The chain combines TRBV7-9 with TRBJ1-4; a weak D match, TRBD1 (5 bases). Germline lookup yields CDR1 SEHNR and CDR2 FQNEAQ (reference sequence). This CDR3 has 15 amino acids. Trimming left V 5 bases short and J 0 bases short, with 10 bases between.